This T cell receptor beta chain was sequenced for a study of CD8 T cells in Susac syndrome. CD8+ and CD4+ T cells circulating in blood were sequenced for TCR beta. The TEMRA cells underwent FACS enrichment, while the CD8+ and CD4+ T cells underwent negative isolation. Remarks on this clonotype: Its target is not known.

Study-wide results and limits: The study conceded that its TCR sequencing and HLA analysis involved relatively few individuals.

An amount of RNA that ranged from roughly 0.5 to 1 ug was reverse transcribed with random hexamers. TCR beta CDR3 was amplified by immunoSEQ covering 54 Vbeta and 13 Jbeta. TCRdb fed the immunoSEQ multiplex PCR reads into MiXCR, producing one record per CDR3 protein. Among some 170,000 distinct CDR3 sequences listed, about 94% were seen once. The CDR3 covers 13 residues. The V gene's germline CDR1 is SGHVS and CDR2 FNYEAQ. V lost 5 bases and J 6 bases, leaving 11 bases between the germline ends. V is TRBV7-6 and J is TRBJ2-1; possibly TRBD1 for D (5 bases). Sequencing used CD4+ T cells from PBMCs. This clonotype was sampled from a human donor in good health. The CDR3 region has the DNA TGTGCCAGCAGCCCCAGGGTCCTCAATGAGCAGTTCTTC. Protein product: CASSPRVLNEQFF.